This paragraph reports one T cell receptor (beta chain). Mismatch with germline at one junction end may stem from a read error. The data belong to a study of tumor and adjacent non-tumor tissue in lung cancer. This sample's RNA came from whole unsorted tissue. TCRbeta libraries were built with three rounds of nested PCR, modified from ARM-PCR. TCRdb re-analysed the multiplex PCR reads in MiXCR, keeping a single row per CDR3 protein. The sample holds 100,000 to 150,000 distinct CDR3 sequences, 66% seen once. This TCR was sampled from a young man with non-small cell lung cancer. The sequencing input was lung tumor tissue.

CDR3 sequence: CASSEPLTSGQETQYF. Written as DNA, the CDR3 is TGCGCCAGCAGCGAACCCTTGACTAGCGGCCAAGAGACCCAGTACTTC. The rearrangement joins TRBV12-3 or TRBV12-4 to TRBJ2-5; TRBD2 aligns across 9 bases. The CDR3 covers 16 residues.